The rows below give T cell receptor beta chains drawn from one sample of a study of T cell responses to AZD1222 COVID-19 vaccine. Here immunoSEQ multiplex PCR was the method, and the copy in TCRdb shows in-frame clones only, minus some. The sample has tens of thousands of clones, around nine tenths seen once. Specimen: peripheral blood, collected on day 0 of MenACWY control vaccination. Source of these receptors: an adult in good health. The CDR3 runs from the conserved cysteine through the conserved F or W. A D gene is named only where the DNA matches it firmly. A row's size may be missing; if present it is once, few, many or a size class.

d_gene,v_gene,abundance,len,j_gene,CDR3nt,CDR3aa
TRBD2,TRBV28,-,18,TRBJ2-2,TGTGCCAGCAGTGCACCCGGGACCTTAGCGGGAGATACCGGGGAGCTGTTTTTT,CASSAPGTLAGDTGELFF
-,TRBV6-5,-,14,TRBJ1-4,TGTGCCAGCAGTATACAGGGTGGTGGCGAAAAACTGTTTTTT,CASSIQGGGEKLFF
-,TRBV5-1,-,16,TRBJ2-3,TGCGCCAGCAGCTTAGATTTGCGGGCACGCACAGATACGCAGTATTTT,CASSLDLRARTDTQYF
-,TRBV5-8,-,13,TRBJ2-1,TGTGCCAGCAGCTTTGCAGGGGAGAATGAGCAGTTCTTC,CASSFAGENEQFF
-,TRBV28,once,16,TRBJ1-1,TGTGCCAGCAGTTTTTTTTCAGGGTCGGGGTTAGAGTCGGCTTTCTTT,CASSFFSGSGLESAFF
-,TRBV4-3,-,12,TRBJ2-2,TGCGCCAGCAGCCAGACCGGCGGGGAGCTGTTTTTT,CASSQTGGELFF
-,TRBV4-3,-,16,TRBJ2-3,TGCGCCAGCAGCCAAGATGTCTGGGCCCGGGCAGATACGCAGTATTTT,CASSQDVWARADTQYF
-,TRBV6-5,once,13,TRBJ2-5,TGTGCCAGCAGCCGGGGGTGGCAAGAGACCCAGTACTTC,CASSRGWQETQYF
-,TRBV7-3,-,15,TRBJ1-1,TGTGCCAGCAGCTTAACGTCTGACATGAACACTGAAGCTTTCTTT,CASSLTSDMNTEAFF
TRBD1,TRBV2,-,14,TRBJ2-1,TGTGCCAGCAACCCAGACAGGGGTGAGAATGAGCAGTTCTTC,CASNPDRGENEQFF
-,TRBV27,-,14,TRBJ1-4,TGTGCCAGCAGCCCACGCGGGGGAGGAGAAAAACTGTTTTTT,CASSPRGGGEKLFF
TRBD1,TRBV6-2/TRBV6-3,-,18,TRBJ2-7,TGTGCCAGCAGTTACCCCACCCGGCGGACAGGGAGGTTGCACGAGCAGTACTTC,CASSYPTRRTGRLHEQYF
TRBD1,TRBV27,-,13,TRBJ2-5,TGTGCCACTGCCGGGACAGGGCGAGAGACCCAGTACTTC,CATAGTGRETQYF
TRBD2,TRBV24-1,-,15,TRBJ2-3,TGTGCCACCAGTGATCCTAGCGGGACGACAGATACGCAGTATTTT,CATSDPSGTTDTQYF
-,TRBV2,-,17,TRBJ1-2,TGTGCCAGCAGTGAGGTTCCGGGGGCAACGCCTAACTATGGCTACACCTTC,CASSEVPGATPNYGYTF
-,TRBV10-2,once,14,TRBJ2-7,TGCGCCAGCAGTGAGCCAGCTTTCTCCTACGAGCAGTACTTC,CASSEPAFSYEQYF
-,TRBV27,-,16,TRBJ1-1,TGTGCCAGCAGTCGTTGCGTGGGACCTCGATGCACTGAAGCTTTCTTT,CASSRCVGPRCTEAFF
-,TRBV19,-,13,TRBJ2-3,TGTGCCAGTAGTATAGGCGGGACAGATACGCAGTATTTT,CASSIGGTDTQYF
-,TRBV7-9,-,14,TRBJ1-2,TGTGCCAGCAGCGTAACGGGGCAGGACCCCGTTTTATCCTTC,CASSVTGQDPVLSF
-,TRBV4-1,-,14,TRBJ1-5,TGCGCCAGCAGCCAAGACTGGGGGGATCAGCCCCAGCATTTT,CASSQDWGDQPQHF
-,TRBV2,-,12,TRBJ2-3,TGTGCCAGCAAGGAGCGTGGAGATACGCAGTATTTT,CASKERGDTQYF
TRBD1,TRBV11-3,-,15,TRBJ2-3,TGTGCCAGCAGCCGGGGACAGGGGGTTACAGATACGCAGTATTTT,CASSRGQGVTDTQYF
-,TRBV7-2,-,15,TRBJ2-2,TGTGCCAGCAGCTTAGCACAGGCGAACACCGGGGAGCTGTTTTTT,CASSLAQANTGELFF
TRBD1,TRBV10-3,few,15,TRBJ1-1,TGTGCCATCAAAGTTAGGACAGGGGAGGACACTGAAGCTTTCTTT,CAIKVRTGEDTEAFF
TRBD2,TRBV2,-,13,TRBJ2-5,TGTGCCACGACTAGCGGGAGTTGGAAGACCCAGTACTTC,CATTSGSWKTQYF
-,TRBV28,-,14,TRBJ2-1,TGTGCCAGCAGCCTAAGCCCCCGATTGGATGAGCAGTTCTTC,CASSLSPRLDEQFF
TRBD1,TRBV5-1,-,14,TRBJ1-3,TGCGCCAGCAGCCCGGGACAGGAGAGAAACACCATATATTTT,CASSPGQERNTIYF
-,TRBV27,-,16,TRBJ2-1,TGTGCCAGCTGCCTCCGGGGCGGGACCACCTACAATGAGCAGTTCTTC,CASCLRGGTTYNEQFF
-,TRBV18,once,15,TRBJ1-2,TGTGCCAGCTCACCGGGCCAGATGATCGGCTATGGCTACACCTTC,CASSPGQMIGYGYTF
-,TRBV21-1,-,13,TRBJ2-1,TGTGCCAGCGACAGTATAGTGGGCAATGAGCAGTTCTTC,CASDSIVGNEQFF
TRBD2,TRBV10-3,-,13,TRBJ2-7,TGTGCCATGAAGGGACTAGCAGAGAGCGAGCAGTACTTC,CAMKGLAESEQYF
-,TRBV6-6,-,13,TRBJ2-7,TGTGCCAGCAACCCCCTGGTCGACTCCGAGCAGTACTTC,CASNPLVDSEQYF
-,TRBV6-1,-,18,TRBJ1-3,TGTGCCAGCAGTGAAGCGCTCTTGGACAGCGCCTCTGGAAACACCATATATTTT,CASSEALLDSASGNTIYF
-,TRBV4-2,-,16,TRBJ2-3,TGTGCCAGCAGCCAAGGACTCGAGGGCTTCACAGATACGCAGTATTTT,CASSQGLEGFTDTQYF
-,TRBV6-5,-,14,TRBJ1-4,-,CASSPSVAAEKLFF
-,TRBV4-2,-,17,TRBJ2-3,TGTGCCAGCGGCGCGAGGGGGGACGTACGGGACACAGATACGCAGTATTTT,CASGARGDVRDTDTQYF
TRBD1,TRBV5-8,-,15,TRBJ2-1,TGTGCCAGCAGCTTTATGGCAGGGGGTTACAATGAGCAGTTCTTC,CASSFMAGGYNEQFF
-,TRBV11-2,few,15,TRBJ2-5,TGTGCCAGCAGCTTAGGCCCTGGGTTCCGGGAGACCCAGTACTTC,CASSLGPGFRETQYF
-,TRBV24-1,-,12,TRBJ1-5,TGTGCCACCAGTATGGGGAATCAGCCCCAGCATTTT,CATSMGNQPQHF
TRBD1,TRBV19,-,15,TRBJ1-1,TGTGCCAGTAGTAGTGACAGGGCGGGCGACACTGAAGCTTTCTTT,CASSSDRAGDTEAFF
-,TRBV7-2,-,16,TRBJ1-5,TGTGCCAGCATCGAAGGAGGCAGGGACAGCAATCAGCCCCAGCATTTT,CASIEGGRDSNQPQHF
-,TRBV19,-,16,TRBJ2-1,TGTGCCAGTAGTATATCCGGGGCCGCCTCCTACAATGAGCAGTTCTTC,CASSISGAASYNEQFF
TRBD1,TRBV9,-,17,TRBJ1-6,TGTGCCAGCAGCCCCGGGACAGGGGGCCCCTATAATTCACCCCTCCACTTT,CASSPGTGGPYNSPLHF
-,TRBV6-5,-,13,TRBJ2-6,TGTGCCAGCAGTATCTCTGGGGCCAACGTCCTGACTTTC,CASSISGANVLTF
-,TRBV9,-,14,TRBJ2-5,TGTGCCAGCAGCGTAGGGACCTCTCAAGAGACCCAGTACTTC,CASSVGTSQETQYF
-,TRBV11-2,once,14,TRBJ2-1,TGTGCCAGCAGCTTAGGTCCGGGGAACAATGAGCAGTTCTTC,CASSLGPGNNEQFF
-,TRBV11-2,-,11,TRBJ2-3,TGTGCCAGCAGTGTTGGAGATACGCAGTATTTT,CASSVGDTQYF
TRBD1,TRBV9,-,15,TRBJ1-4,TGTGCCAGCAGCGAAAAGGGACAGGGGGGTGAAAAACTGTTTTTT,CASSEKGQGGEKLFF
TRBD1,TRBV6-1,-,16,TRBJ2-1,TGTGCCAGCAGGGAACTAACAGGGGGCCCCTACAATGAGCAGTTCTTC,CASRELTGGPYNEQFF
TRBD1,TRBV7-8,once,16,TRBJ1-1,TGTGCCAGCAGCGCCCGGACAGGACAACCTTGGACTGAAGCTTTCTTT,CASSARTGQPWTEAFF
-,TRBV27,-,12,TRBJ1-2,TGTGCCAGCAGTGGAGGTCCGTGGGGCTACACCTTC,CASSGGPWGYTF
TRBD1,TRBV28,few,16,TRBJ1-4,TGTGCCAGCAGTTCTATAGAGGGACAGGGGGAAGAAAAACTGTTTTTT,CASSSIEGQGEEKLFF
TRBD1,TRBV27,-,18,TRBJ2-6,TGTGCCAGCAGTTTGCGCGGCAGGGACAGCTCTGGGGCCAACGTCCTGACTTTC,CASSLRGRDSSGANVLTF
-,TRBV6-5,-,14,TRBJ1-2,TGTGCCAGCAAGTTGACCGTTCTCCAAGGTGGCTACACCTTC,CASKLTVLQGGYTF
-,TRBV28,-,13,TRBJ1-5,TGTGCCAGCAGCCTGGATAGCAATCAGCCCCAGCATTTT,CASSLDSNQPQHF
-,TRBV6-5,-,14,TRBJ2-7,TGTGCCAGCAGGGGGTGGGGGAGGTCAAACGAGCAGTACTTC,CASRGWGRSNEQYF
TRBD1,TRBV5-1,-,19,TRBJ1-4,TGCGCCAGCAGCTCAACACCCCGACAGGGTCGATTGAGTAATGAAAAACTGTTTTTT,CASSSTPRQGRLSNEKLFF
-,TRBV7-9,-,14,TRBJ1-5,TGTGCCAGCAGCTTGGGGGCCGGGGGTCAGCCCCAGCATTTT,CASSLGAGGQPQHF
-,TRBV15,once,13,TRBJ1-2,TGTGCCACCAGGCACCGTCCAGCCTATGGCTACACCTTC,CATRHRPAYGYTF
-,TRBV18,-,15,TRBJ2-7,TGTGCCAGCTCACCACCCTCAGGGGTAGGCTACGAGCAGTACTTC,CASSPPSGVGYEQYF